The present TCR beta chain was sequenced within a study of follicular helper T cells after annual influenza vaccination. As for the study in general: For some subjects, blood spans the 2013-2014, 2014-2015 and 2015-2016 annual vaccinations.

A word on this clone: Its antigen is currently unknown.

TCRB was sequenced at Survey level resolution. Method: immunoSEQ multiplex PCR; TCRdb's copy keeps in-frame clones and lacks some. The sample consists of a few thousand clones, around 82% of them appearing once. Time point denoted: 2015-2016 season, 7 days after influenza vaccination. Sorted blood CD4 subsets were sequenced before and after adults received seasonal inactivated influenza vaccine. General study points: Only roughly 10-23% of analyzed cells yielded productive TCRB sequences.

This clonotype was sampled from an adult who received the influenza vaccine. Sample: CXCR5+ CD38- circulating T follicular helper cells from blood, taken 7 days after influenza vaccination. As for subset: circulating Tfh, non-naive CD4+CXCR5+PD-1+ (ICOS+CD38+ or ICOS-CD38-).

CDR3 protein: CASSYGHKEQYF. The CDR3 DNA reads as TGTGCCAGCAGTTACGGACACAAAGAGCAGTACTTC. This rearrangement joins TRBV6-5 to TRBJ2-7; TRBD1 might be the D (5 bases). The CDR3 is 12 amino acids. In germline, CDR1 is MNHEY, CDR2 SVGAGI. V was trimmed by 2 bases and J by 7 bases, leaving 9 bases between them.